The T cell receptor (beta chain) described here comes from a study of molecular identifiers for immune sequencing clone quantification. Study results and caveats: Over 98% of effector molecules, but under 1% in naive cells, were held by clones with more than 20 RNA copies.

CDR1 is MGHRA and CDR2 is YSYEKL in the germline V gene. The V end was cut by 4 bases, the J end by 5 bases, with 12 bases between. This CDR3 region has 14 residues. Of note for this clonotype: Its target is unknown.

Sorting was used to obtain naive CD8 T cells (CD8+CD4-CCR7+CD45RA+). Preparation methods for the bulk TCR libraries were those previously described, with listed TCR primers. MiXCR was run by TCRdb on the PCR reads, yielding one entry per CDR3 protein. The sample lists around 460,000 distinct CDR3 sequences; over 20% were seen once. Material: naive CD8+ T cells from blood, with Jurkat cell RNA spiked in. Indicated subset: FACS-sorted CD8+CD4-CCR7+CD45RA+ naive T cells. This clonotype originated in a human donor in good health. Some libraries in this study had Jurkat cell RNA spiked in. The V and J genes are TRBV4-1 and TRBJ1-3; D perhaps matches TRBD1 (5 bases). This CDR3 is CASSPGDSRNTIYF. CDR3 DNA: TGCGCCAGCAGCCCGGGTGACAGTAGAAACACCATATATTTT.